The T cell receptor beta chain described here comes from a study of cytomegalovirus exposure and HLA in healthy donors. Data came from immunoSEQ multiplex PCR; TCRdb stores just in-frame clones and leaves some out. The sample gives 150,000 to 180,000 clones, 70% to 90% of which show up once; 20% to 25% is in the top ten. Germline V gene data show CDR1 as MRHNA and CDR2 as SNTAGT. V lost 4 bases and J lost 11, with 18 bases in between. The CDR3 spans 13 residues. The clonotype originates from a man between 18 and 35 years old in good health and CMV-seropositive. The sample comprised PBMCs. The chain has TRBV6-4 and TRBJ2-7, with D possibly matching TRBD1 (6 bases). The DNA for the CDR3 is TGTGCCAGCAGTGGGGGTTACAGGGCGGACGAGTACTTC. Its protein product is CASSGGYRADEYF.